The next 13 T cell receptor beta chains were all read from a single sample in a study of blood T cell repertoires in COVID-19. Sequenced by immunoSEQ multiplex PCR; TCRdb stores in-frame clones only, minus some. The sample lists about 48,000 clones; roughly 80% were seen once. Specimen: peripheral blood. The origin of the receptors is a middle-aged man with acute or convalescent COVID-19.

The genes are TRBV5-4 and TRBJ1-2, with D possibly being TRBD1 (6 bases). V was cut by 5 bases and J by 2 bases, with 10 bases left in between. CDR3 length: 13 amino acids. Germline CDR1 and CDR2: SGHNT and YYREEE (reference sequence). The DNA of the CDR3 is TGTGCCAGCAGTCCTACAGGGAACTATGGCTACACCTTC. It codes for CASSPTGNYGYTF.

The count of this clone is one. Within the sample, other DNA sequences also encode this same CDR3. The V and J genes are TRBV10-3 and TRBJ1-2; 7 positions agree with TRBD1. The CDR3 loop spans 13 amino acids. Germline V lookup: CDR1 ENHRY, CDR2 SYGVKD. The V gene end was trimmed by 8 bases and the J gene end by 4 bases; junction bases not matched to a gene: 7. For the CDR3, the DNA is TGTGCCATCGACAGGGACCGCGGCTATGGCTACACCTTC. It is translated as CAIDRDRGYGYTF.

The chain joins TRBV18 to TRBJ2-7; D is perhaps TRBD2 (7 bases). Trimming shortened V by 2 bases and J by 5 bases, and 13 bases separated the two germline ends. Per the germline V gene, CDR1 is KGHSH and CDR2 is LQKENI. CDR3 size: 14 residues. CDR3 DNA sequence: TGTGCCAGCTCACCAAAGGGGGGGAGAAACGAGCAGTACTTC. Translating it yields CASSPKGGRNEQYF. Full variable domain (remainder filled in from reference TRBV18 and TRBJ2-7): NAGVMQNPRHLVRRRGQEARLRCSPMKGHSHVYWYRQLPEEGLKFMVYLQKENIIDESGMPKERFSAEFPKEGPSILRIQQVVRGDSAAYFCASSPKGGRNEQYFGPGTRLTVT.

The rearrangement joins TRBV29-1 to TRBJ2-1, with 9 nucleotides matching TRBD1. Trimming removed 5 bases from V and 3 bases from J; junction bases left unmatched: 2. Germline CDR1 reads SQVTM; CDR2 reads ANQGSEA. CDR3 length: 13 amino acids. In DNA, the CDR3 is TGCAGCGTTACAGGGGGCCACTACAATGAGCAGTTCTTC. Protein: CSVTGGHYNEQFF.

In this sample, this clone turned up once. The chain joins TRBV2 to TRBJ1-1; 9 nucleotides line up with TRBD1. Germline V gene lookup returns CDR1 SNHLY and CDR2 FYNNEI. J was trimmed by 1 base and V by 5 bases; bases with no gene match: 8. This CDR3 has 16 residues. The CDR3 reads CASSSGTGRENTEAFF. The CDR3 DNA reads TGTGCCAGCAGTTCCGGGACAGGGAGGGAGAACACTGAAGCTTTCTTT.

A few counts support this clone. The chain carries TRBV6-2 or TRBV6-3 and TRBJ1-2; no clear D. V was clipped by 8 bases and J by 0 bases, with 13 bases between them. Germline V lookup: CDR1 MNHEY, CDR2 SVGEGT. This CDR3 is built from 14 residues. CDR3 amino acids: CASRSSGANYGYTF. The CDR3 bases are TGTGCCAGCCGTTCCTCTGGAGCTAACTATGGCTACACCTTC.

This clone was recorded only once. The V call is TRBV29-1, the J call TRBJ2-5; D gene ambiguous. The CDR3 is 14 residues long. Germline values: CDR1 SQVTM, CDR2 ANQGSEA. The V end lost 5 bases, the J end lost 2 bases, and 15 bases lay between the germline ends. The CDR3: CSVRSPYGQETQYF. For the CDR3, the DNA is TGCAGCGTTCGGTCACCGTACGGTCAAGAGACCCAGTACTTC.

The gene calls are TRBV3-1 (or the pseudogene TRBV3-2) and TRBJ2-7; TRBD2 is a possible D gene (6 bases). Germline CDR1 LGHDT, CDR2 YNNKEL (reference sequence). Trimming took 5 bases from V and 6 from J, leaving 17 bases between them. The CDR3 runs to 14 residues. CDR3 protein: CASSKTREHREQYF. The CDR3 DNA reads TGTGCCAGCAGCAAGACTAGGGAACATCGCGAGCAGTACTTC.

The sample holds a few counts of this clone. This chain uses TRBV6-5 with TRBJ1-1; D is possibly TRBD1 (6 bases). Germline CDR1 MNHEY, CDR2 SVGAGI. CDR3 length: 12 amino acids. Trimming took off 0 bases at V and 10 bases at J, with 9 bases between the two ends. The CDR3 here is CASSYSGGAAFF. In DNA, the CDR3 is TGTGCCAGCAGTTACTCTGGGGGGGCAGCTTTCTTT.

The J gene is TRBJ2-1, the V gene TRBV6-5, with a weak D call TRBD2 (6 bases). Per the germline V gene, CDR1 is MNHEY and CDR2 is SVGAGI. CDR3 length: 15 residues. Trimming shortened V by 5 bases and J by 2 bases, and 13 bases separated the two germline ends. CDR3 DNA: TGTGCCAGCAGTATCGGGACTTCTACCTACAATGAGCAGTTCTTC. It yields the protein CASSIGTSTYNEQFF.

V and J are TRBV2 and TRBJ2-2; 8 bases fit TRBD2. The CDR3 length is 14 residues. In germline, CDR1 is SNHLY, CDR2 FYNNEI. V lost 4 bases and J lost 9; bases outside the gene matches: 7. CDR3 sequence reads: CASSANGGGRELFF. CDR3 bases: TGTGCCAGCAGTGCCAACGGGGGGGGCAGGGAGCTGTTTTTT.

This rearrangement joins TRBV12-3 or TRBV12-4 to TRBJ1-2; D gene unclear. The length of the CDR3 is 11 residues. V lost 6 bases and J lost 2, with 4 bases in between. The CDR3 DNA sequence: TGTGCCAGCAGCGTGAACTATGGCTACACCTTC. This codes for CASSVNYGYTF.

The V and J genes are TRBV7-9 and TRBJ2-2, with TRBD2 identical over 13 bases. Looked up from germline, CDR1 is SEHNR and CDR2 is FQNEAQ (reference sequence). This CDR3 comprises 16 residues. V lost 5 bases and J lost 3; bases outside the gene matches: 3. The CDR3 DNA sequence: TGTGCCAGCAGCGAAACTAGCGGGGGGGACACCGGGGAGCTGTTTTTT. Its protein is CASSETSGGDTGELFF.